This T cell receptor (beta chain) was profiled in a study of cytomegalovirus exposure and HLA in healthy donors (dated by TCRdb to the late 2010s). A note on the overall study: An earlier analysis of some 550 of the donors reported 250 to 350 Gb of sequence data and around 120 million unique TCR beta sequences from 150 million to 200 million T cells. An early release covering roughly 640 HLA-typed donors comprised 250 to 350 gigabases of sequencing data and roughly 86 million unique TCR sequences. Of the approximately 400 genotyped donors, 65% to 90% fell in the genetic ancestry cluster associated with self-reported Caucasian donors. The study aimed to test whether signatures of past pathogen exposure could be identified by cataloging public T cell receptors. The study used immunosequencing to profile the T cell repertoires of 600 to 850 subjects and linked those repertoires to cytomegalovirus serostatus. Besides the first cohort of approximately 710 subjects, a separate validation cohort made up of about 120 different subjects was used. The study combined high-throughput TCR immunosequencing, statistical association of individual TCRs with disease status, and machine learning to predict cytomegalovirus infection status. A later analysis re-analyzed previously published TCR beta repertoires from about 730 donors and added high-resolution HLA genotyping to study TCR occurrence patterns. The later analysis used no new phenotypic data to find candidate immune exposures, relying instead on TCR beta sequences and their occurrence across donors. To decide whether each TCR beta V gene segment behaved as functional or pseudogenic, an earlier analysis of some 570 of the donors relied on high-throughput TCR beta sequencing. Donor age, sex, ethnicity and CMV serostatus were compiled alongside the repertoire data. Genome-wide SNP genotypes for about 55% of the roughly 670 donors were used in a later genetic analysis, which treated that subset as a discovery cohort. All discovery cohort repertoires had been generated using a single sequencing platform. Both class I and class II loci were covered by HLA typing, at four-digit resolution. Typing coverage differed by locus: A, B, C, DRB1 and DQB1 were typed in roughly 629-630 donors, DQA1 in about 510, DPA1 in 600 to 610, and DPB1 in 472. About five DR-DQ haplotypes were treated as single units for association and clustering because of strong linkage in the cohort. Across around 400 genotyped donors of the cohort, an average of about 220,000 unique TCR beta nucleotide sequences per donor were sequenced, and approximately 19% of those sequences were non-productive.

Paper-wide results and their limitations: This cohort had only TCR beta chains sequenced, and the lack of alpha or paired-chain data limited which features could be detected. According to a later analysis, parvovirus B19, influenza, CMV and Epstein-Barr virus appeared linked to several top co-occurrence clusters. Because counts were too low, more than 15 rarely observed V segments, including chromosome 9 orphons, were excluded from the earlier analysis of several hundred of the donors. Across donors, most TCR sequences were observed very rarely, whereas some public TCRs were present in many individuals. It was suggested by the authors that the approach could potentially be generalized to other disease states and immunological phenotypes. A later analysis found that HLA-associated TCR beta chains were more clonally expanded and had lower generation probabilities than equally common non-associated chains. In a later genetic analysis, a missense DCLRE1C variant was associated with V-gene and J-gene trimming of TCR beta chains, and the association was replicated in an independent cohort. Because HLA typing was missing for some donors at each locus, association tests included only the typed subset. A later genetic analysis reported fewer N-insertions in productive TCRs among donors in an Asian-associated ancestry cluster than the roughly 620-donor mean. Linkage disequilibrium might explain the correlated functional status among segregating V segments, but an unknown experimental factor could not be excluded. Sequencing depth was assumed to be roughly uniform across donors in the presence/absence analyses, though that assumption may not hold. The only immune exposure information available for the cohort was CMV serostatus. The study listed 150 to 200 TCR beta chains as associated with cytomegalovirus. In a later analysis, most CMV-associated TCR beta chains were found to appear HLA-restricted, with HLA associations seemingly driven largely by CMV exposure. A further reported finding was that TCR beta sequences accurately predicted the HLA-A and HLA-B alleles for most subjects in the first cohort. In vitro tests confirmed that a few of the cytomegalovirus-associated TCR beta chains recognize cytomegalovirus antigens. In a later analysis, TCR association rates were found to vary across HLA loci, with the most associated TCRs seen for DRB1 alleles and the fewest for HLA-C alleles. Strong co-occurrence of HLA alleles, especially DR and DQ, made assigning TCR associations to individual alleles difficult. In an earlier analysis of about 540 of the donors, most TCR beta V segments were observed in productive rearrangements about 90% or about 30% of the time, broadly matching IMGT annotations. At a false discovery rate of 0.05, a later analysis linked roughly 17,000 TCR beta sequences to specific HLA alleles. Some IMGT-functional V segments, including TRBV6-2 and TRBV6-3, could not be distinguished by the 87-base-pair reads and were therefore excluded. The sequencing pipeline was judged likely to have produced a cluster of highly shared sequence variants as a technical artifact. The classifier was reported to diagnose cytomegalovirus status with high specificity and sensitivity in both the original and validation cohorts.

Reading the germline V gene (reference sequence) gives CDR1 SEHNR and CDR2 FQNEAQ. The germline V and J ends show losses of 1 base and 4 bases respectively, and no gene match explains 11 bases of the junction. The CDR3 runs 17 amino acids, cysteine and phenylalanine included. The kept DNA is CDR3 alone, 51 bases in frame from the first base. The cohort consisted of 666 healthy bone marrow donors. Cohort members were all nominally healthy when sampled, although unrecorded immune exposures were likely present. The donor was CMV seronegative and was included in the group of approximately 350 seronegative cohort members. A peripheral blood sample was provided by each donor, and peripheral blood mononuclear cells were used for TCR beta sequencing. Genomic DNA extraction from the blood cell samples was performed with the Qiagen DNeasy Blood Extraction Kit. As concerns this clone: Its binding antigen is unknown. Per-nucleotide qualities are absent, and no much larger clonotype sits a single base away.

Receptor libraries were prepared by the immunoSEQ multiplex PCR assay. For the multiplex PCR, a mixture combining 60 forward primers for TCR Vbeta segments and 13 reverse primers for TCR Jbeta segments was used. A multiplex PCR assay on genomic DNA amplified the CDR3 region of rearranged TCR beta genes. Amplified TCR beta libraries were sequenced as 87-base-pair reads on the Illumina HiSeq System. From the authors' description of their analysis: Across the 640 or so repertoires, a later analysis counted 78 million or so unique TCR beta chains, around 11 million of which were shared by at least two donors. Raw reads were error-corrected and collapsed into unique sequences by a nearest-neighbor algorithm in which closely related sequences were merged to remove PCR and sequencing errors. To assign V, D and J gene segments, CDR3 sequences were aligned to IMGT reference sequences. For a sequence to be retained, at least a six-nucleotide match to both a V gene segment and a J gene segment was required. A rearrangement was called productive if the CDR3 had no stop codons and remained in frame with V and J, and every other rearrangement was called non-productive. CDR3 was defined by IMGT convention, running from the second conserved V-encoded cysteine to the conserved J-encoded phenylalanine. In an earlier analysis of approximately 500 of the donors, sequences lacking an unambiguous match to a single V gene segment were excluded. In an earlier analysis of some 590 of the donors, a V segment was called functional when productive rearrangements were above 56.7%, and segregating when the standard deviation between donors exceeded 5%. A statistical classification framework was built to diagnose cytomegalovirus status from the catalog of TCR beta chain sequences. In a later analysis, V and J genes were assigned by comparing TCR nucleotide sequences against IMGT/GENE-DB human TR gene sequences. Using the TCRdist pipeline, a later analysis assigned CDR3 sequences along with most-parsimonious VDJ recombination scenarios. In a later analysis, each TCR beta chain was defined by its CDR3 amino acid sequence together with its V-gene family, and reads without a unique V-gene family were excluded. As a way to deal with suspected cross-contamination and a sequencing artifact, a later analysis dropped roughly 600 nucleotide sequences that were highly shared and had low generation probability. For each public chain, a later analysis derived a clonal expansion index from normalized ranks of inferred template counts within each repertoire. Generation probabilities in a later analysis came from a VDJ recombination model fitted to out-of-frame rearrangements, and those results were checked against IGoR. Hypergeometric tests were used in a later analysis to score TCR-TCR, TCR-HLA and TCR-CMV co-occurrence, with a repertoire-size bias correction applied to the TCR pairs. A later analysis estimated false discovery rates by permuting HLA or CMV assignments 20 times. A later analysis grouped co-occurring TCRs with DBSCAN, adding TCRdist sequence similarity when clustering within HLA-allele-positive subsets. Repertoires with fewer than 30,000 or more than 120,000 public chains were left out of co-occurrence clustering, as were a handful of repertoires with anomalous nucleotide sharing. TCRdb took over this immuneACCESS table, retaining in-frame rearrangements with V and J assigned. Such tables are incomplete; in checked studies, under half of the missing clones stem from an unresolved V gene, and the remainder is unexplained. The V and J calls and clone size were taken over from that table, and D and trimming were inferred from the DNA. This sample gives 100,000 to 140,000 clones in total; about 84% of them show up just once. Approximately 2.1% of the sample comes from the top ten.

The clonotype originates from a young man in good health and CMV-seronegative. The sequenced sample consisted of PBMCs. The rearranged chain carries TRBV7-9 and TRBJ2-5, and 8 junctional nucleotides match TRBD2. The nucleotides read TGTGCCAGCAGCTTAGATAGAGCGGGGGTTAGTCGAGAGACCCAGTACTTC. Its amino acids are CASSLDRAGVSRETQYF.